The TCR beta chain described here comes from a study of shared clonotypes between healthy human individuals. Study-wide context: The study drew on two women and a few men aged 18 to 49 as donors.

Worth noting for this clone: Its specificity is not known.

Trimming removed 4 bases from V and 4 bases from J, with 10 bases in between. The CDR3 length is 13 residues. Looked up from germline, CDR1 is SQVTM and CDR2 is ANQGSEA. The unsorted PBMC replicate PCRs were performed with about 290 ng DNA, 32,000 or so T cell genomes. Original processing methods: Filtering of immunoSEQ junctional sequences could not match full-length read filtering. Measured with immunoSEQ multiplex PCR; TCRdb has only the in-frame clones, and not every one. V, J and clone size reflect that table, while D and trimming were determined from the DNA. The data hold approximately 470,000 clones, with 60% to 80% observed a single time. Study-wide results and limits: Measured sharing among donors was expected to vary with sequencing depth.

This sequence originates from a woman between 40 and 55 years old in good health. Some clones in this sample may be carry-over from other donors' samples. V and J are TRBV29-1 and TRBJ2-2; D is unclear. Sequencing used PBMCs. The CDR3 nucleotides read TGCAGCGTTGGTTTAGGCGGCACCGGGGAGCTGTTTTTT. Translation gives CSVGLGGTGELFF.